This T cell receptor (beta chain) was captured by sequencing in a study of T-cell memory formation after mild COVID-19. This clonotype was seen a handful of times. TCRdb ran MiXCR on the 5' RACE reads and lists one entry per CDR3 protein. The sample gives hundreds of thousands of distinct CDR3 sequences, approximately 20% of which show up once; under 15% is in the top ten. Trimming cost V 6 bases and J 4 bases, with 21 bases left between them. There are 16 residues in the CDR3. The specimen sequenced was PBMCs or a T cell subset sorted from them (not recorded which). The rearrangement links TRBV12-3 or TRBV12-4 to TRBJ1-1; D is uncertain. The clonotype comes from an adult woman who had mild COVID-19 (a few samples of this study predate the infection). Cell type and time point are not known. The CDR3 DNA sequence: TGTGCCAGCAGCAACACCTTGTTTCGGGGTTCCACTGAAGCTTTCTTT. Protein product: CASSNTLFRGSTEAFF.